This T cell receptor (beta chain) originates from a study of post-analysis software for immune sequencing data. Study-level information: Relapsing-remitting, secondary progressive and progressive-relapsing multiple sclerosis were all included among the disease courses.

Prepared libraries of TCR beta cDNA carried unique molecular identifiers. Yield was about 500,000 cDNA molecules from around 0.96 to 9.9 million T cells. Each CDR3 protein is one row after TCRdb ran MiXCR on the PCR reads. The sample holds almost 700,000 distinct CDR3 sequences, about 60% seen once. The CDR3 is 16 amino acids. The V gene lost 0 bases and the J gene lost 2 bases, with 8 bases spanning the gap. Germline V gene data show CDR1 as LNHNV and CDR2 as YYDKDF (reference sequence). Findings and limits, study-wide: Those with multiple sclerosis, the patient group, showed significantly lower normalized Chao1 diversity than controls. Among five TRBV segments more frequent in patients than controls were TRBV5-6, TRBV5-1 and TRBV20-1.

In regard to this clonotype: What it binds is unknown.

The sequence came from a girl aged 2-9 years with multiple sclerosis. V usage is TRBV15 and J usage is TRBJ2-6; a possible D gene is TRBD2 (5 bases). What was sequenced was blood. The CDR3 region has the DNA TGTGCCACCAGCAGAGATAGCGACGCTGGGGCCAACGTCCTGACTTTC. Its translation is CATSRDSDAGANVLTF. The variable domain in full, completed from reference TRBV15 and TRBJ2-6, reads DAMVIQNPRYQVTQFGKPVTLSCSQTLNHNVMYWYQQKSSQAPKLLFHYYDKDFNNEADTPDNFQSRRPNTSFCFLDIRSPGLGDTAMYLCATSRDSDAGANVLTFGAGSRLTVL.